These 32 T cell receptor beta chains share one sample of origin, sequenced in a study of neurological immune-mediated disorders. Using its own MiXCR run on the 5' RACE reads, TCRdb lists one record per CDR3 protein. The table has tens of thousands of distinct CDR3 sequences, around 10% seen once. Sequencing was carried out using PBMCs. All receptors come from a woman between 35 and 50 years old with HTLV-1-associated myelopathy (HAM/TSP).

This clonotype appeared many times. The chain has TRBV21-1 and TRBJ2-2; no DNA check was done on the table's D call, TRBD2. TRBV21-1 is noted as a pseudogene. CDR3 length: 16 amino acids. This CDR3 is CASSTGGQGGTGELFF. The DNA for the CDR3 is TGTGCCAGCAGCACGGGGGGCCAGGGAGGTACCGGGGAGCTGTTTTTT.

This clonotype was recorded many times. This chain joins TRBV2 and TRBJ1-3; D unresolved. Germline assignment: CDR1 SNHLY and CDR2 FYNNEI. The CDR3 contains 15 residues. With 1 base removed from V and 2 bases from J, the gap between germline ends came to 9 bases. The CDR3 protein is CASSEVKVAGNTIYF. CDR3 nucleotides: TGTGCCAGCAGTGAAGTAAAGGTCGCTGGAAACACCATATATTTT. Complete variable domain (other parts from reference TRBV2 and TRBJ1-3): EPEVTQTPSHQVTQMGQEVILRCVPISNHLYFYWYRQILGQKVEFLVSFYNNEISEKSEIFDDQFSVERPDGSNFTLKIRSTKLEDSAMYFCASSEVKVAGNTIYFGEGSWLTVV.

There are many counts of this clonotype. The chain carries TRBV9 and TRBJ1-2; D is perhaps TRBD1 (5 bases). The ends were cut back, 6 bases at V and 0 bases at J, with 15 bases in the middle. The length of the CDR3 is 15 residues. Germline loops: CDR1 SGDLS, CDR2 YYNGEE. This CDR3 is CASTPGGGANYGYTF. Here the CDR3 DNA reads TGTGCCAGCACCCCGGGGGGGGGGGCTAACTATGGCTACACCTTC. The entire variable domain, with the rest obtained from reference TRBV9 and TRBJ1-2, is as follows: DSGVTQTPKHLITATGQRVTLRCSPRSGDLSVYWYQQSLDQGLQFLIQYYNGEERAKGNILERFSAQQFPDLHSELNLSSLELGDSALYFCASTPGGGANYGYTFGSGTRLTVV.

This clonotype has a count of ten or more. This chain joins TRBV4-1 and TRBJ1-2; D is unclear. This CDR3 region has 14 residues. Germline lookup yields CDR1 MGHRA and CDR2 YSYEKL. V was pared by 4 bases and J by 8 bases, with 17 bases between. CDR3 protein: CASSPQAVYGGYTF. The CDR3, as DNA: TGCGCCAGCAGCCCCCAGGCGGTGTACGGAGGCTACACCTTC.

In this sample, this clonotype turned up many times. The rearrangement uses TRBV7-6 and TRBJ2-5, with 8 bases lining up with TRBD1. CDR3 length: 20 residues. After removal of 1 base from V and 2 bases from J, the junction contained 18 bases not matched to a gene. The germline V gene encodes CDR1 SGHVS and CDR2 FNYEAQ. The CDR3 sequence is CASSLDPPRAPDRVQETQYF. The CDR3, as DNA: TGTGCCAGCAGCTTAGATCCTCCAAGGGCGCCGGACAGGGTACAAGAGACCCAGTACTTC.

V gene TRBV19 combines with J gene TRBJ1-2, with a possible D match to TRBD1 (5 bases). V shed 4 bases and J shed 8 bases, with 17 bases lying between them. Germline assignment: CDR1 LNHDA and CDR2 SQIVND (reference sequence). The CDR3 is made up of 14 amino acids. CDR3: CASSTGTPQGGYTF. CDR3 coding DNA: TGTGCCAGTAGTACCGGGACCCCCCAGGGCGGCTACACCTTC.

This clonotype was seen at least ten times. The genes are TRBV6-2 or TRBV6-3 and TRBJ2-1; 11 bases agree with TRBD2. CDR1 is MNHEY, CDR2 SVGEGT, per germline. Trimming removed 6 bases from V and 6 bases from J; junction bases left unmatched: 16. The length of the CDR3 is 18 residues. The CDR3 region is CASSPARLAGRGVNEQFF. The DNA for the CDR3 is TGTGCCAGCAGCCCTGCTCGACTAGCGGGGCGGGGGGTCAATGAGCAGTTCTTC.

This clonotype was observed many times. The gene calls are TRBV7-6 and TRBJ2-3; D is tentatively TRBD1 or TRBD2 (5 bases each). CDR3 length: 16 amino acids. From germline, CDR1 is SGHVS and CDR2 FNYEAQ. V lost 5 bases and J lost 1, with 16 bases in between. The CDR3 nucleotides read TGTGCCAGCAGCCCAGTCGGGGACGGCCGCACAGATACGCAGTATTTT. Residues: CASSPVGDGRTDTQYF.

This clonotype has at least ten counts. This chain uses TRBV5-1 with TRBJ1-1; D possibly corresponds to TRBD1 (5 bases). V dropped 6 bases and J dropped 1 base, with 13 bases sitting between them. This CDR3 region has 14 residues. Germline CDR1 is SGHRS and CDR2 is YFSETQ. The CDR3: CASNTGGRNTEAFF. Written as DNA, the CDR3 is TGCGCCAGCAATACTGGGGGACGGAACACTGAAGCTTTCTTT. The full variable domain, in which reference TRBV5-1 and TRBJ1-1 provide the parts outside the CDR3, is KAGVTQTPRYLIKTRGQQVTLSCSPISGHRSVSWYQQTPGQGLQFLFEYFSETQRNKGNFPGRFSGRQFSNSRSEMNVSTLELGDSALYLCASNTGGRNTEAFFGQGTRLTVV.

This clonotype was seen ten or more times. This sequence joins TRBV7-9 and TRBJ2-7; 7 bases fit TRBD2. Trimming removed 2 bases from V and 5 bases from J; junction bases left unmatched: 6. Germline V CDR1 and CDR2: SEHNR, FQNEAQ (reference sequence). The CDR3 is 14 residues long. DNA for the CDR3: TGTGCCAGCAGCTTATCGCGGGGGTCGGACGAGCAGTACTTC. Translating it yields CASSLSRGSDEQYF. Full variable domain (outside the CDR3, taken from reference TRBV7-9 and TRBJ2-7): DTGVSQNPRHKITKRGQNVTFRCDPISEHNRLYWYRQTLGQGPEFLTYFQNEAQLEKSRLLSDRFSAERPKGSFSTLEIQRTEQGDSAMYLCASSLSRGSDEQYFGPGTRLTVT.

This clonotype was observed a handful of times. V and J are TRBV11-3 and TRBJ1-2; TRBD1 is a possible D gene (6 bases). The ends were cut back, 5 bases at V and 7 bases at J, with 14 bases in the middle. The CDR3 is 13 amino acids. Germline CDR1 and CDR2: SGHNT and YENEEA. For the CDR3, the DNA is TGTGCCAGCAGCCACAGGGATCCCAGTGGCTACACCTTC. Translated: CASSHRDPSGYTF. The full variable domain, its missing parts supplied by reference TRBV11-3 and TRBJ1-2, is EAGVVQSPRYKIIEKKQPVAFWCNPISGHNTLYWYLQNLGQGPELLIRYENEEAVDDSQLPKDRFSAERLKGVDSTLKIQPAELGDSAVYLCASSHRDPSGYTFGSGTRLTVV.

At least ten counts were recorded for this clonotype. The CDR3 protein is CASSRDRGSPYEQYF. In nucleotides, the CDR3 is TGTGCCAGTAGTCGGGACAGGGGGTCCCCCTACGAGCAGTACTTC. The chain is built from TRBV19 and TRBJ2-7; 11 bases map to TRBD1. Germline CDR1 LNHDA, CDR2 SQIVND (reference sequence). V lost 5 bases to trimming and J lost 2 bases; unmatched junction nucleotides: 5. The CDR3 extends over 15 amino acids. The whole variable domain, filled in from reference TRBV19 and TRBJ2-7, reads DGGITQSPKYLFRKEGQNVTLSCEQNLNHDAMYWYRQDPGQGLRLIYYSQIVNDFQKGDIAEGYSVSREKKESFPLTVTSAQKNPTAFYLCASSRDRGSPYEQYFGPGTRLTVT.

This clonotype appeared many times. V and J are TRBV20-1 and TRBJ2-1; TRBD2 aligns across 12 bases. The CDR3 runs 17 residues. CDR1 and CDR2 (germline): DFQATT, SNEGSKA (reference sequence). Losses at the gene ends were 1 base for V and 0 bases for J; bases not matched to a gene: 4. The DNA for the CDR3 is TGCAGTGCTAGAGCTAGCGGGGGGGCAGGCTCCTACAATGAGCAGTTCTTC. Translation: CSARASGGAGSYNEQFF.

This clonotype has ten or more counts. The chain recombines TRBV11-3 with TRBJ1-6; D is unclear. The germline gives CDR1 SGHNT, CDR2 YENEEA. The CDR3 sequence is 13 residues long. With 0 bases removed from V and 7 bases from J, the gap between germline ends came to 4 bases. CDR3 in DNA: TGTGCCAGCAGCTTAGACTACAATTCACCCCTCCACTTT. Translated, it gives CASSLDYNSPLHF.

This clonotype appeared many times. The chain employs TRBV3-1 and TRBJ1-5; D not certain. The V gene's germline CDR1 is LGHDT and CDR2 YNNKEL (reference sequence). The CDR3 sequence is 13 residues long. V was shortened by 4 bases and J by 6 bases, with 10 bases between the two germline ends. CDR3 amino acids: CASSPSGSQPQHF. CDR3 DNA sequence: TGTGCCAGCAGCCCCTCTGGCAGTCAGCCCCAGCATTTT.

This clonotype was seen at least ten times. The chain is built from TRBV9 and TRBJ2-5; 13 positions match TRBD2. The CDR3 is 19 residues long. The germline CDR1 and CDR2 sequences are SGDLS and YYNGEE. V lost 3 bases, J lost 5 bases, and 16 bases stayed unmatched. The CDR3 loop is CASSAPGTSGTLLGETQYF. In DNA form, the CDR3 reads TGTGCCAGCAGCGCACCTGGGACTAGCGGGACACTCCTGGGGGAGACCCAGTACTTC.

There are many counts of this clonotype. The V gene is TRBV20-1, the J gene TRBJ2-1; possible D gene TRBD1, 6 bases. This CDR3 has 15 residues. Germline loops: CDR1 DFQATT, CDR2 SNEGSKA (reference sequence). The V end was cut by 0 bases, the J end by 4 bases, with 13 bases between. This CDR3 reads CSARDGRGRYNEQFF. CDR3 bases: TGCAGTGCTAGAGATGGCAGGGGCCGTTACAATGAGCAGTTCTTC.

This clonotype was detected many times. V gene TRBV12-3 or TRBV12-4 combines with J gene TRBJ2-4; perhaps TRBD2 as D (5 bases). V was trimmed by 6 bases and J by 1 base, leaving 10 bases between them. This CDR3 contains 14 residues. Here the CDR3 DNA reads TGTGCCAGCAGCGGGGTTGGGGCCAAAAACATTCAGTACTTC. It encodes CASSGVGAKNIQYF.

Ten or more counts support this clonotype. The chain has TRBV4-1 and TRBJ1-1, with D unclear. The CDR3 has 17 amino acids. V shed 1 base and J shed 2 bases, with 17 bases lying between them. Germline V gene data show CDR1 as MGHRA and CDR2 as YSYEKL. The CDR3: CASSQGTRREFNTEAFF. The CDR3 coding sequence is TGCGCCAGCAGCCAAGGAACACGCAGAGAGTTCAACACTGAAGCTTTCTTT.

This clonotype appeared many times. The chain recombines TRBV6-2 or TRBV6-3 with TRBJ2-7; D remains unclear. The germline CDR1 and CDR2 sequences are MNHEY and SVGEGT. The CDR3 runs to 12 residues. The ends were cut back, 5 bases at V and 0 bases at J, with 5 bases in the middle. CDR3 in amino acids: CASSPTSYEQYF. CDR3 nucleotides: TGTGCCAGCAGTCCCACCTCCTACGAGCAGTACTTC.

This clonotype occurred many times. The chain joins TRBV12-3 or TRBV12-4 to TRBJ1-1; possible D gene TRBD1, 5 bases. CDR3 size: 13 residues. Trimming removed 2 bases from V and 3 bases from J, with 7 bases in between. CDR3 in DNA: TGTGCCAGCAGTTTATTGGGGGACACTGAAGCTTTCTTT. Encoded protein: CASSLLGDTEAFF.

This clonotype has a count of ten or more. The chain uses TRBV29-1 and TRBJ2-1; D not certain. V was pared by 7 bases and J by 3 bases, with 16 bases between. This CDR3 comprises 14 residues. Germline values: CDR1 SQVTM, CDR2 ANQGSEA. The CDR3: CSASPPGDYNEQFF. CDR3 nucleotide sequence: TGCAGCGCCTCCCCACCGGGTGACTACAATGAGCAGTTCTTC.

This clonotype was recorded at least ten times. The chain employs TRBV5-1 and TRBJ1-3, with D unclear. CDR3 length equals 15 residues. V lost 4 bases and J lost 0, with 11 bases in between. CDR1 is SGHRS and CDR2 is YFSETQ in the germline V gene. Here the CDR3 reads CASSISRSSGNTIYF. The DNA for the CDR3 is TGCGCCAGCAGCATTTCACGGAGCTCTGGAAACACCATATATTTT.

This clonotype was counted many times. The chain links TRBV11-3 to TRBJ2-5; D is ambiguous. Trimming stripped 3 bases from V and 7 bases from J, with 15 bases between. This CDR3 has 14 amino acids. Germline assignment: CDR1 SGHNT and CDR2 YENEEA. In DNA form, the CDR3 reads TGTGCCAGCAGCTTTTTCGAAGTGGGCGGGACCCAGTACTTC. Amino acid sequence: CASSFFEVGGTQYF.

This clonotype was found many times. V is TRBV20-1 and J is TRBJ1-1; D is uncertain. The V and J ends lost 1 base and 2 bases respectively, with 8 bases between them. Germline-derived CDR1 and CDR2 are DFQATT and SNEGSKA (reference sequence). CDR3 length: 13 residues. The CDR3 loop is CSARGRVNTEAFF. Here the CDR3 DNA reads TGCAGTGCTAGAGGTAGGGTCAACACTGAAGCTTTCTTT.

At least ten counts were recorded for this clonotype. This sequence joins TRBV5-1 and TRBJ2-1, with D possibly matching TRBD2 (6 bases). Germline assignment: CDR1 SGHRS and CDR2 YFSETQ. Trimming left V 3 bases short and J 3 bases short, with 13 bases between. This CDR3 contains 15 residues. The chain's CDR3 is CASSWGSGGYNEQFF. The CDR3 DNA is TGCGCCAGCAGCTGGGGATCCGGGGGCTACAATGAGCAGTTCTTC.

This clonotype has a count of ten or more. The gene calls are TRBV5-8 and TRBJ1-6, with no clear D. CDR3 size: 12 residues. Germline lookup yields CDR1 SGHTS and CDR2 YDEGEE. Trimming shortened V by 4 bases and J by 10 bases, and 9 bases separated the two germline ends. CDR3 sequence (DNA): TGTGCCAGCAGCCCAGTGGGGTCACCCCTCCACTTT. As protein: CASSPVGSPLHF.

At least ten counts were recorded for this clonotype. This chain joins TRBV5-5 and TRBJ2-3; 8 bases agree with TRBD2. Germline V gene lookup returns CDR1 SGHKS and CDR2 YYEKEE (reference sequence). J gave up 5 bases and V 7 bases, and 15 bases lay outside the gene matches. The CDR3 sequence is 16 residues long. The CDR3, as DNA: TGTGCCAGCTCGGGGGGGCCAGACACATTTTTAGATACGCAGTATTTT. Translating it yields CASSGGPDTFLDTQYF.

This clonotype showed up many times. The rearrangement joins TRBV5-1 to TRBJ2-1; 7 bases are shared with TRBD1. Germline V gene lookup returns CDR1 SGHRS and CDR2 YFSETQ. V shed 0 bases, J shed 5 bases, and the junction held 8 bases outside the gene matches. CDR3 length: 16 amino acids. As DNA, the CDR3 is TGCGCCAGCAGCTTGGCCCCGGGACAGCGAAACAATGAGCAGTTCTTC. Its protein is CASSLAPGQRNNEQFF.

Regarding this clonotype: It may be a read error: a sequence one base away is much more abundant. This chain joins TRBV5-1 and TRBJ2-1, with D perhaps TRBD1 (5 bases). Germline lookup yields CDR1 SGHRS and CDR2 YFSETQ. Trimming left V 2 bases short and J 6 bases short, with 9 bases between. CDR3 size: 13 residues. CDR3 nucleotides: TGCGCCAGCAGCTTTGTAGGGGCCAATGAGCAGTTCTTC. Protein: CASSFVGANEQFF.

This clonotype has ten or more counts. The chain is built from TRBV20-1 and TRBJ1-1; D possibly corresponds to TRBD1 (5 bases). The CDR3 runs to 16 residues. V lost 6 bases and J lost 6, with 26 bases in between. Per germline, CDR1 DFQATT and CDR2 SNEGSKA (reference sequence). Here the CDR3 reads CSARSLTRNVGAEAFF. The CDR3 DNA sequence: TGCAGTGCCCGCTCGCTTACTCGTAATGTGGGGGCTGAAGCTTTCTTT.

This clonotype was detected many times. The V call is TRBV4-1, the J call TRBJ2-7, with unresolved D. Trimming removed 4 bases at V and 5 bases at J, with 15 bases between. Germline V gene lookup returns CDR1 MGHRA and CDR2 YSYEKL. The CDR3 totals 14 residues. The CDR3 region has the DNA TGCGCCAGCAGCCGGACGGTAATTCGGGACGAGCAGTACTTC. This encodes CASSRTVIRDEQYF.